Each of the 14 T cell receptor beta chains below was sequenced from the same sample in a study of blood T cell repertoires in COVID-19. Data came from immunoSEQ multiplex PCR; TCRdb stores just in-frame clones and leaves some out. The repertoire consists of roughly 30,000 clones, with 60% to 80% occurring once and the leading ten covering about 7.4%. The sample taken for sequencing was peripheral blood. These receptors were collected from a woman aged 60 to 75 with acute or convalescent COVID-19.

The chain links TRBV7-2 to TRBJ1-1, with D perhaps matching TRBD1 (5 bases). The CDR3 contains 15 residues. V was clipped by 7 bases and J by 0 bases, with 15 bases between them. CDR1 and CDR2 (germline): SGHTA, FQGNSA. The CDR3 region is CASTSPRDMNTEAFF. In DNA, the CDR3 is TGTGCCAGCACCTCACCCAGGGATATGAACACTGAAGCTTTCTTT.

CDR3 region: CASRGVSPEGTEAFF. CDR3 nucleotides: TGTGCCAGCAGGGGGGTGAGCCCGGAGGGGACTGAAGCTTTCTTT. V usage is TRBV6-5 and J usage is TRBJ1-1; a weak D match, TRBD1 (5 bases). V lost 6 bases and J lost 5, with 19 bases in between. The germline gives CDR1 MNHEY, CDR2 SVGAGI. This CDR3 spans 15 amino acids.

The chain is built from TRBV10-3 and TRBJ2-1; TRBD2 aligns across 16 bases. The junction had 2 bases not matched to a gene; V was cut back by 0 bases and J by 6 bases. The germline CDR1 and CDR2 sequences are ENHRY and SYGVKD. This CDR3 is 17 amino acids long. CDR3 in amino acids: CAISESGTSGGVNEQFF. The CDR3 nucleotides are TGTGCCATCAGTGAGTCAGGGACTAGCGGGGGGGTCAATGAGCAGTTCTTC.

This chain uses TRBV9 with TRBJ1-1; 9 bases line up with TRBD1. After removal of 1 base from V and 4 bases from J, the junction contained 2 bases not matched to a gene. In germline, CDR1 is SGDLS, CDR2 YYNGEE. The CDR3 spans 14 residues. CDR3: CASSVLTGGTEAFF. The CDR3 DNA is TGTGCCAGCAGCGTATTGACAGGGGGCACTGAAGCTTTCTTT.

This clone was counted only a few times. The rearrangement links TRBV29-1 to TRBJ2-2, with TRBD1 matching over 9 bases. The ends lost 4 bases at V and 2 bases at J; junction bases unmatched: 5. CDR3 length: 15 residues. From germline, CDR1 is SQVTM and CDR2 ANQGSEA. The CDR3 coding sequence is TGCAGCGTTGCCCCGGGACAGGGTAACACCGGGGAGCTGTTTTTT. Its translation is CSVAPGQGNTGELFF.

The chain employs TRBV28 and TRBJ1-2; D is possibly TRBD1 (6 bases). Per the germline V gene, CDR1 is MDHEN and CDR2 is SYDVKM. V dropped 6 bases and J dropped 1 base, with 15 bases sitting between them. The CDR3 covers 15 residues. CDR3 residues: CASSPGQFFNYGYTF. In nucleotides, the CDR3 is TGTGCCAGCAGCCCCGGACAGTTCTTTAACTATGGCTACACCTTC.

This chain's CDR3 is CASSQGLNQPQHF. The CDR3 DNA is TGTGCCAGCAGCCAAGGTTTAAATCAGCCCCAGCATTTT. V gene TRBV14 combines with J gene TRBJ1-5; unclear D gene. Germline assignment: CDR1 SGHDN and CDR2 FVKESK. The V end was cut by 1 base, the J end by 4 bases, with 5 bases between. The CDR3 runs to 13 residues. Filled out from reference TRBV14 and TRBJ1-5, the complete variable domain reads EAGVTQFPSHSVIEKGQTVTLRCDPISGHDNLYWYRRVMGKEIKFLLHFVKESKQDESGMPNNRFLAERTGGTYSTLKVQPAELEDSGVYFCASSQGLNQPQHFGDGTRLSIL.

The chain has TRBV19 and TRBJ2-3; 8 nucleotides align to TRBD2. This CDR3 is built from 14 residues. Germline V gene sequence: CDR1 LNHDA, CDR2 SQIVND (reference sequence). The ends lost 6 bases at V and 5 bases at J; junction bases unmatched: 7. Here the CDR3 DNA reads TGTGCCAGTAGGCGAAGAGCGGGGGAAGATACGCAGTATTTT. It translates to CASRRRAGEDTQYF.

V gene TRBV7-3 combines with J gene TRBJ2-1; D not certain. V lost 3 bases to trimming and J lost 1 base, with 7 bases between them. This CDR3 is built from 14 residues. Germline V gene data show CDR1 as SGHTA and CDR2 as FQGTGA. CDR3 amino acids: CASSLSQSYNEQFF. The CDR3 DNA is TGTGCCAGCAGCTTGAGTCAATCCTACAATGAGCAGTTCTTC.

This clone occurred once. This chain uses TRBV7-2 with TRBJ1-3, with TRBD1 matching 11 bases. The CDR3 has 15 amino acids. Looked up from germline, CDR1 is SGHTA and CDR2 is FQGNSA. With 5 bases clipped from V and 7 bases from J, the junction kept 7 bases outside the gene matches. Here the CDR3 DNA reads TGTGCCAGCAGCGCCTGGACAGGGGGCGGTAACACCATATATTTT. Protein sequence: CASSAWTGGGNTIYF.

The gene calls are TRBV18 and TRBJ2-7; TRBD1 might be the D (6 bases). Trimming removed 3 bases at V and 2 bases at J, with 11 bases between. The CDR3 extends over 14 amino acids. Germline V gene sequence: CDR1 KGHSH, CDR2 LQKENI. Here the CDR3 reads CASSPRDTAYEQYF. Written as DNA, the CDR3 is TGTGCCAGCTCACCCCGGGACACAGCCTACGAGCAGTACTTC.

The chain recombines TRBV28 with TRBJ1-1; D remains unclear. Germline values: CDR1 MDHEN, CDR2 SYDVKM. V was trimmed by 6 bases and J by 0 bases, leaving 8 bases between them. The CDR3 is 13 residues long. The CDR3 DNA follows: TGTGCCAGCAGAGCGGGCGTGAACACTGAAGCTTTCTTT. It yields the protein CASRAGVNTEAFF.

The table lists this clone with a count of one. The V and J genes are TRBV7-9 and TRBJ2-3; tentatively, D is TRBD2 (7 bases). V was cut by 3 bases and J by 4 bases, with 20 bases left in between. The germline V gene encodes CDR1 SEHNR and CDR2 FQNEAQ (reference sequence). The CDR3 runs 17 residues. CDR3 sequence reads: CASSFRGGGAGSDTQYF. The CDR3 DNA reads TGTGCCAGCAGCTTTCGTGGCGGGGGCGCGGGATCAGATACGCAGTATTTT.

The rearrangement links TRBV6-5 to TRBJ2-7; the D gene is possibly TRBD1 (6 bases). The V gene's germline CDR1 is MNHEY and CDR2 SVGAGI. V was shortened by 6 bases and J by 3 bases, with 12 bases between the two germline ends. CDR3 length: 13 residues. The CDR3 spells CASSRGQSYEQYF. CDR3 nucleotide sequence: TGTGCCAGCAGCCGAGGACAGAGCTACGAGCAGTACTTC.